What follows are 28 T cell receptor beta chains derived from one specimen sequenced in a study of T cell repertoires in cytomegalovirus infection. MiXCR was run by TCRdb on the reads, yielding one entry per CDR3 protein. The top ten clones hold about 13% of a sample with around 490,000 distinct CDR3 sequences, less than 30% of them seen once. Input material: PBMCs. The receptor set was obtained from a human donor in good health (CMV status not recorded). Some clones in this sample may be carry-over from other donors' samples.

V and J are TRBV2 and TRBJ1-1; D is unclear. Germline CDR1 is SNHLY and CDR2 is FYNNEI. This CDR3 region has 15 residues. V was shortened by 1 base and J by 0 bases, with 9 bases between the two germline ends. The CDR3 DNA is TGTGCCAGCAGTGAAGGGGCAACAATGAACACTGAAGCTTTCTTT. Its translation: CASSEGATMNTEAFF.

In its sample, this clonotype was seen many times. The chain joins TRBV7-2 to TRBJ2-1; D may be TRBD2 (6 bases). The V gene's germline CDR1 is SGHTA and CDR2 FQGNSA. Trimming shortened V by 1 base and J by 9 bases, and 16 bases separated the two germline ends. The CDR3 length is 15 residues. Here the CDR3 reads CASSLGASVMVEQFF. In DNA form, the CDR3 reads TGTGCCAGCAGCTTAGGGGCTAGCGTGATGGTTGAGCAGTTCTTC.

The V gene is TRBV11-3, the J gene TRBJ2-1, with TRBD2 matching over 7 bases. CDR3 length: 13 amino acids. Germline CDR1 reads SGHNT; CDR2 reads YENEEA. The J segment lost 9 bases and the V segment lost 4 bases, leaving 6 bases of the junction unmatched. CDR3 region: CASSSISGTEQFF. Here the CDR3 DNA reads TGTGCCAGCAGCTCGATAAGCGGGACTGAGCAGTTCTTC.

For the CDR3, the DNA is TGTGCCAGCAGATCAGACGCGGGGGAATTCGGGGGCTACACCTTC. Its protein product is CASRSDAGEFGGYTF. The chain recombines TRBV6-5 with TRBJ1-2, with a weak D call TRBD1 (5 bases). This CDR3 is built from 15 residues. Trimming removed 6 bases at V and 8 bases at J, with 22 bases between. Germline assignment: CDR1 MNHEY and CDR2 SVGAGI.

This chain links TRBV6-1 with TRBJ2-2, with 10 bases matching TRBD2. Germline V lookup: CDR1 MNHNS, CDR2 SASEGT. The CDR3 covers 19 residues. V gave up 8 bases and J gave up 0 bases; unmatched junction bases: 15. The CDR3 region is CASSSVDGSGGTNTGELFF. As DNA, the CDR3 is TGTGCCAGCTCCTCTGTTGATGGTAGCGGGGGGACGAACACCGGGGAGCTGTTTTTT.

This clonotype has just a few counts. The gene calls are TRBV12-3 or TRBV12-4 and TRBJ1-5; possibly TRBD1 for D (6 bases). The CDR3 has 15 amino acids. Deletions cut 1 base from V and 4 bases from J, with 11 bases between. Here the CDR3 DNA reads TGTGCCAGCAGTTTAGGACAGGAGGTTAATCAGCCCCAGCATTTT. As protein: CASSLGQEVNQPQHF.

The rearrangement links TRBV4-1 to TRBJ2-7; maybe TRBD1 (5 bases). This CDR3 spans 15 amino acids. Trimming shortened V by 0 bases and J by 3 bases, and 12 bases separated the two germline ends. CDR1 is MGHRA, CDR2 YSYEKL, per germline. The CDR3 region is CASSQEALGRYEQYV. The CDR3 nucleotides read TGCGCCAGCAGCCAAGAAGCTCTGGGGCGCTACGAGCAGTACGTC.

This clonotype was seen repeatedly, ten times or more. V gene TRBV7-2 combines with J gene TRBJ1-6; D is uncertain. The V end lost 0 bases, the J end lost 9 bases, and 12 bases lay between the germline ends. CDR1 and CDR2 (germline): SGHTA, FQGNSA. This CDR3 is built from 15 residues. The CDR3 protein is CASSLASVEGSPLHF. The CDR3, as DNA: TGTGCCAGCAGCTTAGCTTCGGTGGAGGGTTCACCCCTCCACTTT.

Of note for this clonotype: Its ends do not fully match the called genes, so a read error is possible. The V call is TRBV18, the J call TRBJ1-6; possibly TRBD1 for D (6 bases). The CDR3 runs 14 residues. CDR1 KGHSH and CDR2 LQKENI come from the germline V gene. CDR3 amino acids: CASSPGQSNSPLPF. The CDR3 DNA is TGTGCCAGCTCACCAGGACAGAGTAATTCACCCCTCCCCTTT. The entire variable domain, with the rest obtained from reference TRBV18 and TRBJ1-6, is as follows: NAGVMQNPRHLVRRRGQEARLRCSPMKGHSHVYWYRQLPEEGLKFMVYLQKENIIDESGMPKERFSAEFPKEGPSILRIQQVVRGDSAAYFCASSPGQSNSPLPFGNGTRLTVT.

The chain joins TRBV9 to TRBJ2-5, with D possibly TRBD1 on 6 matching bases. The germline gives CDR1 SGDLS, CDR2 YYNGEE. This CDR3 is 13 amino acids long. The V end was cut by 0 bases, the J end by 4 bases, with 7 bases between. Here the CDR3 reads CASSVGGGETQYF. The CDR3 nucleotides are TGTGCCAGCAGCGTAGGAGGGGGAGAGACCCAGTACTTC.

This clonotype was seen ten or more times. The chain's CDR3 is CASSPSLRNEQFF. For the CDR3, the DNA is TGTGCCAGCAGCCCCTCTTTGAGGAATGAGCAGTTCTTC. The chain links TRBV7-6 to TRBJ2-1; no clear D gene. The CDR3 has 13 amino acids. Germline V gene sequence: CDR1 SGHVS, CDR2 FNYEAQ. The V and J ends lost 5 bases and 7 bases respectively, with 12 bases between them.

This clonotype was detected a few times. The rearrangement links TRBV6-6 to TRBJ2-3; 15 nucleotides match TRBD2. The germline V gene encodes CDR1 MNHNY and CDR2 SVGAGI (reference sequence). The CDR3 sequence is 20 residues long. V was clipped by 5 bases and J by 4 bases; unmatched bases: 16. The CDR3, as DNA: TGTGCCAGCAGTGACCCGACTGGACTAGCGGGAGGGCGGGGCGCAGATACGCAGTATTTT. Protein: CASSDPTGLAGGRGADTQYF.

The chain has TRBV6-2 or TRBV6-3 and TRBJ2-7; D perhaps matches TRBD1 (5 bases). This CDR3 is 14 amino acids long. V was cut by 6 bases and J by 0 bases, with 12 bases left in between. Germline V gives CDR1 MNHEY, CDR2 SVGEGT. This CDR3 is CASRPTASSYEQYF. CDR3 DNA: TGTGCCAGCAGGCCGACAGCCAGCTCCTACGAGCAGTACTTC.

This clonotype showed up just a few times. This rearrangement joins TRBV7-9 to TRBJ2-4; possible D gene TRBD1, 5 bases. V dropped 5 bases and J dropped 0 bases, with 17 bases sitting between them. Germline CDR1 reads SEHNR; CDR2 reads FQNEAQ (reference sequence). This CDR3 spans 17 amino acids. The CDR3 coding sequence is TGTGCCAGCAGCCTCGGCAGGGCTAGTCTAGCCAAAAACATTCAGTACTTC. The encoded protein is CASSLGRASLAKNIQYF.

This clonotype was seen only a few times. The rearrangement joins TRBV11-3 to TRBJ2-1; 9 bases are shared with TRBD2. Germline V CDR1 and CDR2: SGHNT, YENEEA. The CDR3 covers 13 residues. V lost 5 bases, J lost 6 bases, and 2 bases stayed unmatched. The CDR3 loop reads CASSGTSSNEQFF. The CDR3 DNA reads as TGTGCCAGCAGCGGGACTAGCAGCAATGAGCAGTTCTTC.

This chain uses TRBV12-3 or TRBV12-4 with TRBJ2-3; weak D call: TRBD2 (5 bases). V gave up 1 base and J gave up 5 bases, with 10 bases separating them. The CDR3 totals 14 residues. For the CDR3, the DNA is TGTGCCAGCAGTTTAGGAGGGAGTATAGATACGCAGTATTTT. This codes for CASSLGGSIDTQYF.

The J gene is TRBJ2-3, the V gene TRBV7-2; D ambiguous. Trimming left V 5 bases short and J 2 bases short, with 8 bases between. The CDR3 covers 13 residues. The germline CDR1 and CDR2 sequences are SGHTA and FQGNSA. Here the CDR3 reads CASSARPTDTQYF. CDR3 in DNA: TGTGCCAGCAGCGCTCGGCCCACAGATACGCAGTATTTT.

This clonotype was recorded a few times. This chain connects TRBV7-8 to TRBJ2-1; 7 nucleotides agree with TRBD2. Germline values: CDR1 SGHVS, CDR2 FQNEAQ. The length of the CDR3 is 16 residues. The V segment lost 5 bases and the J segment 0 bases; nucleotides outside the gene matches: 7. The CDR3 reads CASSRLAEVSYNEQFF. In DNA, the CDR3 is TGTGCCAGCAGCCGTCTAGCGGAAGTCTCCTACAATGAGCAGTTCTTC.

The chain joins TRBV19 to TRBJ1-2, with 10 bases matching TRBD1. The CDR3 has 13 amino acids. Germline assignment: CDR1 LNHDA and CDR2 SQIVND (reference sequence). Trimming took 7 bases from V and 6 from J; bases not matched to a gene: 5. The DNA for the CDR3 is TGTGCCAGTACCAGGGACAGGGGTGATGGCTACACCTTC. Amino acids: CASTRDRGDGYTF.

At least ten counts were recorded for this clonotype. This chain links TRBV12-3 or TRBV12-4 with TRBJ2-7; 7 nucleotides agree with TRBD2. The V and J ends lost 6 bases and 4 bases, in that order; junction bases with no gene match: 12. The CDR3 covers 15 residues. The CDR3 sequence is CASSLGRGRGYEQYV. The CDR3 DNA reads as TGTGCCAGCAGCCTGGGGAGGGGTAGGGGTTACGAGCAGTACGTC.

This clonotype has at least ten counts. J is TRBJ2-1 and V is TRBV6-2 or TRBV6-3, with 10 bases lining up with TRBD2. The germline gives CDR1 MNHEY, CDR2 SVGEGT. The trim removed 7 bases at V and 9 bases at J, leaving 6 bases unmatched. The CDR3 is 13 residues long. CDR3 residues: CASKKAGGGEQFF. CDR3 bases: TGTGCCAGCAAGAAAGCGGGAGGGGGTGAGCAGTTCTTC.

This clonotype has more than one count but fewer than ten. The gene calls are TRBV11-3 and TRBJ1-1, with D uncertain. The germline gives CDR1 SGHNT, CDR2 YENEEA. Trimming pared 5 bases from V and 1 base from J, leaving 14 bases between. The CDR3 runs to 15 residues. CDR3 bases: TGTGCCAGCAGCCCGCCAACGGTTACGAACACTGAAGCTTTCTTT. Protein: CASSPPTVTNTEAFF.

This clonotype was counted a few times. The genes are TRBV4-1 and TRBJ2-2; 8 nucleotides align to TRBD1. With V trimmed by 7 bases and J by 1 base, 8 bases remained unmatched. Germline V CDR1 and CDR2: MGHRA, YSYEKL. The CDR3 is made up of 16 amino acids. The CDR3 region is CASNLGDRRNTGELFF. CDR3 nucleotides: TGCGCCAGCAACTTAGGGGACAGGCGGAACACCGGGGAGCTGTTTTTT.

This clonotype was counted at least ten times. The CDR3, as DNA: TGTGCCAGCAGCTTAGATCCGGGGCGCAATCAGCCCCAGCATTTT. Translating gives CASSLDPGRNQPQHF. The chain recombines TRBV7-2 with TRBJ1-5, with a tentative D call TRBD1 (5 bases). Germline lookup yields CDR1 SGHTA and CDR2 FQGNSA. V gave up 1 base and J gave up 2 bases, with 9 bases separating them. The length of the CDR3 is 15 residues.

This clonotype was seen many times. The genes are TRBV12-3 or TRBV12-4 and TRBJ1-5, with D hard to call. Trimming shortened V by 4 bases and J by 4 bases, and 8 bases separated the two germline ends. This CDR3 is 13 amino acids long. Written as DNA, the CDR3 is TGTGCCAGCAGTTCGCAAGCTAATCAGCCCCAGCATTTT. The encoded protein is CASSSQANQPQHF.

The chain joins TRBV27 to TRBJ2-7; 12 positions agree with TRBD2. The CDR3 is made up of 16 amino acids. Losses at the gene ends were 5 bases for V and 0 bases for J; bases not matched to a gene: 5. Germline V lookup: CDR1 MNHEY, CDR2 SMNVEV (reference sequence). Written as DNA, the CDR3 is TGTGCCAGCAGTCCGACGACTAGCGGGAGCTCCTACGAGCAGTACTTC. The encoded protein is CASSPTTSGSSYEQYF.

The sample holds a few counts of this clonotype. The chain has TRBV4-2 and TRBJ1-4; tentative D call: TRBD1 (5 bases). This CDR3 spans 15 amino acids. Trimming took 5 bases from V and 7 from J, leaving 17 bases between them. The germline V gene has CDR1 LGHNA and CDR2 YNFKEQ. CDR3 nucleotide sequence: TGTGCCAGCAGCGAATATGCAGGGAGCCTTGAAAAACTGTTTTTT. Amino acids: CASSEYAGSLEKLFF.

Here the CDR3 reads CASSPFRGEAPYEQYF. The DNA for the CDR3 is TGTGCCAGCAGCCCATTCCGTGGTGAGGCCCCCTACGAGCAGTACTTC. This chain joins TRBV4-2 and TRBJ2-7, with unresolved D. V lost 4 bases to trimming and J lost 2 bases, with 18 bases between them. Germline V gives CDR1 LGHNA, CDR2 YNFKEQ. The CDR3 spans 16 residues.